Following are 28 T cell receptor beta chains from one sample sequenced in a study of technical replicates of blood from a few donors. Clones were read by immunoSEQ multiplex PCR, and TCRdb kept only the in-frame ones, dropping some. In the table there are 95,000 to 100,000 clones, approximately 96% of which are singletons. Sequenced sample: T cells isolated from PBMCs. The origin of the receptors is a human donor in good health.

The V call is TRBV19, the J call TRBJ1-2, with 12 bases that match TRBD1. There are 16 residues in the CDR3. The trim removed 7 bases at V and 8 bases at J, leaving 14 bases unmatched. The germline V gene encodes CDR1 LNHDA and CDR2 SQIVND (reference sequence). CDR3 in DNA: TGTGCCAGTATGGGGACAGGGGGCCAGAGGACTAAAGGCTACACCTTC. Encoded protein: CASMGTGGQRTKGYTF.

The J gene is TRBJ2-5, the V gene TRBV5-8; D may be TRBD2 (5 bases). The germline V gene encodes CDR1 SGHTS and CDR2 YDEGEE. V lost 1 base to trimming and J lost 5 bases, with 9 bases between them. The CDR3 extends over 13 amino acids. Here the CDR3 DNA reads TGTGCCAGCAGCTTGTCTGCGGGCGAGACCCAGTACTTC. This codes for CASSLSAGETQYF.

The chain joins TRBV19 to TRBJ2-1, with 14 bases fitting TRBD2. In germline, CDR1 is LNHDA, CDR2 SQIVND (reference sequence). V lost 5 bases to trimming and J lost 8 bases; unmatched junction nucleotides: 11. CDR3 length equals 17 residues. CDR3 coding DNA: TGTGCCAGTAGTCTTACCGGGACTAGCGGGAGAATCGATGAGCAGTTCTTC. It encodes CASSLTGTSGRIDEQFF.

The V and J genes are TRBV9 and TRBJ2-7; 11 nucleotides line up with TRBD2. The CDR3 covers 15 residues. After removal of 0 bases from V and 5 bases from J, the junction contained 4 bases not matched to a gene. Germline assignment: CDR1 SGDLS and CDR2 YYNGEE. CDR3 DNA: TGTGCCAGCAGCGTAGTAGCGGGGGGGCCCGACGAGCAGTACTTC. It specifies CASSVVAGGPDEQYF. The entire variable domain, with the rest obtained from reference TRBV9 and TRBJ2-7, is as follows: DSGVTQTPKHLITATGQRVTLRCSPRSGDLSVYWYQQSLDQGLQFLIQYYNGEERAKGNILERFSAQQFPDLHSELNLSSLELGDSALYFCASSVVAGGPDEQYFGPGTRLTVT.

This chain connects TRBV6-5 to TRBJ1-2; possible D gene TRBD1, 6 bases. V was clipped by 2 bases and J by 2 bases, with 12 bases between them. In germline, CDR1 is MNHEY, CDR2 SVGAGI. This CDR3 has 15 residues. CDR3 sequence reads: CASSYGGAKNYGYTF. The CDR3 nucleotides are TGTGCCAGCAGTTACGGGGGGGCTAAGAACTATGGCTACACCTTC.

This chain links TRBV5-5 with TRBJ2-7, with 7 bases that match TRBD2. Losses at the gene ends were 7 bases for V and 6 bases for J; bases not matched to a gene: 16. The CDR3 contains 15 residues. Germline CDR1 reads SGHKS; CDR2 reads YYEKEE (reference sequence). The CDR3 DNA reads TGTGCCAGCTCCGGCAGGGCGGGAGATTCTACCGAGCAGTACTTC. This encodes CASSGRAGDSTEQYF.

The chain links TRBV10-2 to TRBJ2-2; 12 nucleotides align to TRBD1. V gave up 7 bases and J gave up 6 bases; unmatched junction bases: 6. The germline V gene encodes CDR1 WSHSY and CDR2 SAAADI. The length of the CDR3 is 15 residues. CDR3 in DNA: TGCGCCAGCATCAGGGACAGGGGGCAGTCCGGGGAGCTGTTTTTT. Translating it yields CASIRDRGQSGELFF.

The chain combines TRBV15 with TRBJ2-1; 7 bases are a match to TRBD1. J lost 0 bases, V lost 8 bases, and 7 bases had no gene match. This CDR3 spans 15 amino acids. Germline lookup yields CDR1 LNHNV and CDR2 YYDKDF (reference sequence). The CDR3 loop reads CATGKGASSYNEQFF. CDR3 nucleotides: TGTGCCACCGGAAAGGGGGCCAGCTCCTACAATGAGCAGTTCTTC.

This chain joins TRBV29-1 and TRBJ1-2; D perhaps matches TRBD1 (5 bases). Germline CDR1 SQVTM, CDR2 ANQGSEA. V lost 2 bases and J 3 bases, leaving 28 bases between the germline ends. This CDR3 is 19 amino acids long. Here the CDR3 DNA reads TGCAGCGTTGAAACCACGGTATCGGACACAAAGAACCCAGACTATGGCTACACCTTC. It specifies CSVETTVSDTKNPDYGYTF.

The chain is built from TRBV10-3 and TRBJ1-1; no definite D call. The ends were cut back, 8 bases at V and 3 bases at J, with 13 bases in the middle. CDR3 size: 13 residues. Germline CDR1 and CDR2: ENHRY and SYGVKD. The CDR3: CAIGTGWDTEAFF. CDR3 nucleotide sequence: TGTGCCATCGGTACGGGATGGGACACTGAAGCTTTCTTT.

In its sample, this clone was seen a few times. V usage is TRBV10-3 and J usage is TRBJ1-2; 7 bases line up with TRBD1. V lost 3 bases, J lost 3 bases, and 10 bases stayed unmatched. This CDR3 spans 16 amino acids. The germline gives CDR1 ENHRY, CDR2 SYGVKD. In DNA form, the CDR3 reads TGTGCCATCAGTGATGGTGTACGAACAGGGGACTATGGCTACACCTTC. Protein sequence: CAISDGVRTGDYGYTF.

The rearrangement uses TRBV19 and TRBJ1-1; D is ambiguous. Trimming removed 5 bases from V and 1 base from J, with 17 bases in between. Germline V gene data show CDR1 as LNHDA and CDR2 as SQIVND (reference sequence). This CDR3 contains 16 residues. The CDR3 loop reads CASSQTRWQANTEAFF. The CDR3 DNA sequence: TGTGCCAGTAGTCAAACGAGATGGCAGGCGAACACTGAAGCTTTCTTT. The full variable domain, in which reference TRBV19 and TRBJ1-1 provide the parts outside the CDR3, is DGGITQSPKYLFRKEGQNVTLSCEQNLNHDAMYWYRQDPGQGLRLIYYSQIVNDFQKGDIAEGYSVSREKKESFPLTVTSAQKNPTAFYLCASSQTRWQANTEAFFGQGTRLTVV.

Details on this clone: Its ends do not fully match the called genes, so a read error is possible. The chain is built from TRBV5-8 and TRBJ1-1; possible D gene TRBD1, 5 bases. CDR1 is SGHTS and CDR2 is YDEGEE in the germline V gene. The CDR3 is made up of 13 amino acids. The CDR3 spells CASNLVVRAEAFF. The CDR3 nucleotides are TGTGCCAGCAACTTGGTTGTCAGGGCCGAAGCTTTCTTT.

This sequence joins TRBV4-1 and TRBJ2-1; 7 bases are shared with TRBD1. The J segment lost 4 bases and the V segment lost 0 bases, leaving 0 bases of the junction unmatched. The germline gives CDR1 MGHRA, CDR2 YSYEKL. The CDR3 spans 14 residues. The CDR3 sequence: CASSQEDRYNEQFF. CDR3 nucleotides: TGCGCCAGCAGCCAAGAGGACAGGTACAATGAGCAGTTCTTC.

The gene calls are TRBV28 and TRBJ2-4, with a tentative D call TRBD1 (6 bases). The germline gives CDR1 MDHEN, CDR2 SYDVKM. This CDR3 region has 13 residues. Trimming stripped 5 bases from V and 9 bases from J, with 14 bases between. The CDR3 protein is CASSQGLKFIQYF. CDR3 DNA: TGTGCCAGCAGTCAGGGGTTGAAGTTCATTCAGTACTTC.

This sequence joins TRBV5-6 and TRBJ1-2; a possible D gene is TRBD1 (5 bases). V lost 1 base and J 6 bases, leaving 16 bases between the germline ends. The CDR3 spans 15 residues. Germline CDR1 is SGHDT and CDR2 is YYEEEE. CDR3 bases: TGTGCCAGCAGCTTGTTTGCGGGGCCTAAAAATGGCTACACCTTC. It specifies CASSLFAGPKNGYTF.

CDR3 protein: CAISEGQGFYGYTF. In DNA, the CDR3 is TGTGCCATCAGTGAAGGACAGGGCTTCTATGGCTACACCTTC. This chain links TRBV10-3 with TRBJ1-2, with 8 nucleotides matching TRBD1. The V and J ends lost 3 bases and 4 bases, in that order; junction bases with no gene match: 4. The CDR3 has 14 amino acids. Germline V lookup: CDR1 ENHRY, CDR2 SYGVKD.

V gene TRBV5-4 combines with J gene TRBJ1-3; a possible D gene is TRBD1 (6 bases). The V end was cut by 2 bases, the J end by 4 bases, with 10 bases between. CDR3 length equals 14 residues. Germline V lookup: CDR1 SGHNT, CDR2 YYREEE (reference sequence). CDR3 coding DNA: TGTGCCAGCAGCTTTGAGGGGGAGGGAAACACCATATATTTT. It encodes CASSFEGEGNTIYF.

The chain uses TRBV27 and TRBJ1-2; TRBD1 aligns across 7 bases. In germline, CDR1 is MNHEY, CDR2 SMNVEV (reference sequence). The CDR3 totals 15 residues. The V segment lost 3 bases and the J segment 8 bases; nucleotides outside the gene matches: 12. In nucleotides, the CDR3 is TGTGCCAGCAGTTTGGCCGGACAGGCCGCTGTGGGCTACACCTTC. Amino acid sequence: CASSLAGQAAVGYTF.

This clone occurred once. This CDR3 is CASSLRENEQYF. CDR3 bases: TGTGCCAGCAGCTTAAGGGAGAACGAGCAGTACTTC. The V gene is TRBV11-2, the J gene TRBJ2-7; weak D call: TRBD2 (5 bases). Germline CDR1 SGHAT, CDR2 FQNNGV. The CDR3 extends over 12 amino acids. Trimming shortened V by 2 bases and J by 5 bases, and 7 bases separated the two germline ends.

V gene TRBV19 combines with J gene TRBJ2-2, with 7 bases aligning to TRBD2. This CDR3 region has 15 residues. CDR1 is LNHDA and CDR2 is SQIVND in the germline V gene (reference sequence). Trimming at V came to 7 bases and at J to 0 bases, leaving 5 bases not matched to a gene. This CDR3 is CASKAGESNTGELFF. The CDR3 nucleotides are TGTGCCAGTAAGGCGGGGGAGTCGAACACCGGGGAGCTGTTTTTT.

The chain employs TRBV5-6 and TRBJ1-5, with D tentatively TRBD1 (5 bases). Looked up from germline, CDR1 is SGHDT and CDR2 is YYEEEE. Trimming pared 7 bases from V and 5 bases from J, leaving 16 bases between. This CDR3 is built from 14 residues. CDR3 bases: TGTGCCAGCGGCAAAGGGAGGGGAGATCAGCCCCAGCATTTT. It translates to CASGKGRGDQPQHF.

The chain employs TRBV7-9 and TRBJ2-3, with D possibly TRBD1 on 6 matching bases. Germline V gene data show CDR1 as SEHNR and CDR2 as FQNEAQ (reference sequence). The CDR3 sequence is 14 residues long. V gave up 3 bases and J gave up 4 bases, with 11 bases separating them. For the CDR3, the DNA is TGTGCCAGCAGCTTCGTAGAGGGGGCAGATACGCAGTATTTT. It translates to CASSFVEGADTQYF.

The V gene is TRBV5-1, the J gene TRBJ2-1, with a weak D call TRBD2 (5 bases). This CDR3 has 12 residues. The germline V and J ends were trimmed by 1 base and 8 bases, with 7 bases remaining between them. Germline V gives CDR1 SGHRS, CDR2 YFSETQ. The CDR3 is CASSLRGDEQFF. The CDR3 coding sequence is TGCGCCAGCAGCTTGCGGGGAGATGAGCAGTTCTTC.

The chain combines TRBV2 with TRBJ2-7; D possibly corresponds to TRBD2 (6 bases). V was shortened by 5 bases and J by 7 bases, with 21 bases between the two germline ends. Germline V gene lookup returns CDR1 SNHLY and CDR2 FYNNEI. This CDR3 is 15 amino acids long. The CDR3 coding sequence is TGTGCCAGCAGTCCCCCGGACCTGGCGGGGAGTGAGCAGTACTTC. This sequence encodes CASSPPDLAGSEQYF.

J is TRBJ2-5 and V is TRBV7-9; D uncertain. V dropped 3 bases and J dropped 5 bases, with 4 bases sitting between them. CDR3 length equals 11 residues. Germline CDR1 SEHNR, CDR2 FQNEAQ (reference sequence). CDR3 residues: CASSFLETQYF. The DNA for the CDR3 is TGTGCCAGCAGCTTTCTGGAGACCCAGTACTTC.

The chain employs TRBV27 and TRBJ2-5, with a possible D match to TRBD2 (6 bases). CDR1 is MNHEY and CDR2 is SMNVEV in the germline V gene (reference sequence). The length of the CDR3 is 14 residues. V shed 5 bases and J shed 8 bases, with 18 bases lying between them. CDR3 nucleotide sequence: TGTGCCAGCAGTCCTCTGGGAGGCCAGGATACCCAGTACTTC. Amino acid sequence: CASSPLGGQDTQYF.

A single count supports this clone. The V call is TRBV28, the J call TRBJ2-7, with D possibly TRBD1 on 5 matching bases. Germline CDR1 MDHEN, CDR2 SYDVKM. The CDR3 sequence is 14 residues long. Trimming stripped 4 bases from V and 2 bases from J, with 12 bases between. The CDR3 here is CASSSFDRPYEQYF. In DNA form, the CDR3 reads TGTGCCAGCAGTTCCTTCGACAGACCCTACGAGCAGTACTTC.